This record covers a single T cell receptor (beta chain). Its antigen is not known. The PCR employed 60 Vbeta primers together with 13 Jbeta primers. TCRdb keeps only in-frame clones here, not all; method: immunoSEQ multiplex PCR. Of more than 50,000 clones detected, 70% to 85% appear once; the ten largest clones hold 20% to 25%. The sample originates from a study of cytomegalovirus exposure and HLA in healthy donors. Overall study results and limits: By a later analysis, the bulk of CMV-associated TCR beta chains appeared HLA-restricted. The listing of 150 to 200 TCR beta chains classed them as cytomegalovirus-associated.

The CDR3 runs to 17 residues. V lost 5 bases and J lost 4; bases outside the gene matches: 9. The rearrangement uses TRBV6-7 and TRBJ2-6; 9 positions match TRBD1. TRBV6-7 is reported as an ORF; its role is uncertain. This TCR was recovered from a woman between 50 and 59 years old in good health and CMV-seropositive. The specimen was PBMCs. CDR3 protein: CASSGTRTGVGANVLTF. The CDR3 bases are TGTGCCAGCAGTGGGACGCGGACAGGGGTAGGGGCCAACGTCCTGACTTTC.